This T cell receptor (beta chain) was sequenced during a study of shared clonotypes between healthy human individuals. General study results and limits: Non-shared clonotypes showed lower generation probabilities than clonotypes common to all four donors.

The repertoire was sequenced with immunoSEQ multiplex PCR; TCRdb's copy has only in-frame clones and lacks some. The data contain more than 2,000,000 clones, more than 90% of them seen just once; the ten biggest clones take up 0.13% to 0.15%. Germline V gene lookup returns CDR1 ENHRY and CDR2 SYGVKD. V dropped 3 bases and J dropped 1; count of bases not matched to a gene: 10. The CDR3 has 17 residues. In the case of this clone: The antigen is unknown.

This TCR was sampled from a man aged 18 to 35 in good health. The V and J genes are TRBV10-3 and TRBJ1-1; 8 nucleotides line up with TRBD1. What was sequenced was naive CD4+ T cells sorted from blood. Specified subset: CD45RA+ positively selected. The CDR3, as DNA: TGTGCCATCAGTGACTACCAGACAGGGGCAGAGAACACTGAAGCTTTCTTT. It codes for CAISDYQTGAENTEAFF.